The T cell receptor (beta chain) described here comes from a study of T cells in Graves' hyperthyroidism and ophthalmopathy (dated by TCRdb to the late 2010s). The study in broad terms: Peripheral blood was sampled at the time of initial diagnosis, prior to any treatment. TCR V-J signatures able to tell the groups apart were searched for in a discovery cohort of more than 90 patients, of whom roughly 42 had Graves' ophthalmopathy and around 58 had stable Graves' hyperthyroidism. An independent validation cohort of fewer than 20 hyperthyroidism patients and some 15 patients who later progressed to ophthalmopathy tested prospective prediction of ophthalmopathy. The 95 to 100 discovery patients were randomly split 7:3 into training and test sets. In addition, the study compared T-cell repertoires in thyroid tissue and in blood from six Graves' hyperthyroidism patients. After blood sampling, hyperthyroidism patients were treated with methimazole at a starting dose of 30 mg daily, and ophthalmopathy patients were treated with high-dose intravenous methylprednisolone. According to the paper, TCR Vbeta CDR3 sequencing was carried out on 135 peripheral blood samples, which came from about 45 ophthalmopathy, roughly 75 hyperthyroidism and 17 progressor patients. Study-wide findings and limitations: In validation, the model predicted progression to ophthalmopathy a median of roughly 6.2 months before onset, with about 64% sensitivity and 72.22% specificity. Most expanded thyroid clonotypes (frequency above 0.001) were also detected in blood, suggesting blood repertoires may reflect thyroid immune responses. In cross-validation, a model built on a 13 V-J signature told ophthalmopathy apart from stable hyperthyroidism with approximately 90% sensitivity and approximately 84% specificity, and in testing the same model reached 80%/75%. No statistical method was used to set the sample size in advance, and investigators knew the group allocation.

Many counts were recorded for this clonotype. It has no known antigen specificity. Within one base of it there is no much larger clone, and no base qualities were kept. TCR beta CDR3 regions were amplified from RNA transcripts. The first round of RT-PCR for the TCR CDR3 was performed with the HTBI primer set and the Qiagen OneStep RT-PCR kit. The libraries were constructed in a second round of multiplex PCR and then size-selected and purified. Libraries were sequenced paired-end with 100 bp reads on an Illumina HiSeq2000. The original pipeline was this. SOAPnuke was used to process the raw data, throwing out any read that contained adapters or uncalled bases, had a mean Phred below 15, or lacked an exact constant-primer or identifier match. COPE v1.2.5 was used to merge the high-quality paired reads, and each unique nucleotide sequence was defined as a clonotype. MiTCR v1.1 was used to align clonotypes to the IMGT TRBV, TRBD and TRBJ reference segments. Analysis was restricted to V-J combinations with a frequency above 0.0001, which covered 99.2% of repertoires. A TCS score was defined as the ratio of F50 (clonal expansion) to E x V (chaos), with BLOSUM62-based TCRdist applied between CDR3 peptides within each V-J. Welch's t-statistics and random forest reduced roughly 540 V-J features to roughly 13, which were used in a naive Bayes classifier (R e1071). The public reads were reanalyzed by TCRdb: fastp trimming at Q25, MiXCR alignment, in-frame beta chains only. Rows with a matching CDR3 protein are joined into one entry that keeps the most common DNA and genes. The V and J calls reflect TCRdb's pipeline rather than the authors' work. Counted in this sample were about 290,000 distinct CDR3 sequences; 13% to 15% of them appeared once. Over 30% of the sample comes from the top ten.

The hyperthyroidism patients were between 18 and 65 years old and newly diagnosed, with a disease duration of less than 2 months. Exclusion was applied to patients with uncontrolled infections, other autoimmune diseases, pregnancy or lactation. Diagnoses were established on the basis of clinical symptoms, serum thyroxine and TRAb, thyroid ultrasound, and orbital computed tomography. For progressor patients, blood was drawn at the first diagnosis of hyperthyroidism, before any ophthalmopathy symptoms had appeared. Ficoll-Paque density gradient centrifugation was used to isolate PBMCs from about 9.4 ml of fresh peripheral blood. Patients classed as progressors first received a Graves' hyperthyroidism diagnosis and then went on to develop ophthalmopathy during follow-up. Total RNA was extracted using Trizol reagent, and RNA quality was assessed on an Agilent 2100 Bioanalyzer. The receptor's source is a woman in her 50s with Graves' hyperthyroidism that later progressed to Graves' ophthalmopathy. What was sequenced was blood.

The nucleotide sequence is TGTGCCACCAGTGTCGGCCTAGCGGGAGGAGCAGAGACCCAGTACTTC. Translation gives CATSVGLAGGAETQYF. The rearranged chain carries TRBV24-1 and TRBJ2-5; 11 junctional bases match TRBD2. The CDR3 has 16 amino acids, counting the end cysteine and phenylalanine. The only DNA kept is the CDR3, 48 bases in frame from the first base. According to the germline V gene, CDR1 reads KGHDR and CDR2 reads SFDVKD. Trimming takes 5 bases off V and 4 bases off J; junction bases not matched to a gene: 8.